This paragraph covers one T cell receptor beta chain sequence. What this receptor recognizes is not known. Within one base of it there is no much larger clone, and no base qualities were kept. The data originate from a study of T cell responses to AZD1222 COVID-19 vaccine (dated by TCRdb to about 2021). The study in broad terms: AZD1222 recipients given second doses at about 4 weeks or at about 12 weeks were pooled, since spike-specific TCR depth and breadth were not found to differ between the two schedules. TCR sequencing was performed for 230 to 250 trial participants, of whom 207 were given two doses of AZD1222 and 26 were given two doses of MenACWY control vaccine. Enrollment into the trials was organized by age into subgroups of 18-55, 56-69 and 70-plus years, and those subgroups contained roughly 140, 27 and 60 TCR-sequenced participants, respectively.

Broader findings and caveats from the paper: Only a handful of AZD1222 recipients were SARS-CoV-2 seropositive at baseline, limiting conclusions about previously exposed vaccinees. The 56-69-year group was small, and its depth increase did not reach significance, likely because of low power. Because no day 14 peak-response samples were available, repertoires were characterized only after the peak T cell response. Spike-specific TCR breadth and depth rose significantly after two AZD1222 doses compared with day 0 and with MenACWY recipients. Epitopes outside the regions mutated in the B.1.351 and B.1.1.7 variants were reportedly recognized by nearly half of the unique spike-specific TCRs. The vaccine-associated CD4 TCRs covered the entire spike protein, and the dominant responses fell in regions 160-218 and 743-854. Participants were mostly white British, with more females than males. The authors suggested clonal diversity may have been underestimated.

The sample's time point label, in plain terms: baseline before first vaccination. The vaccinee samples were drawn from two UK trials, COV001 and COV002, one of which was a single-blind randomized controlled phase 2/3 trial testing AZD1222 (ChAdOx1 nCoV-19) in healthy adults. Trial participant PBMC samples were collected at day 0 and day 28 after the second dose for TCRbeta chain sequencing. The CDR3 regions of human TCRbeta chains were analyzed by immunosequencing. The paper's data handling went like this. TCRs in the repertoires were compared against a reference library of SARS-CoV-2-specific TCRs that had been generated with the MIRA antigen-specificity platform. Breadth was defined as the fraction of unique TCRs that were SARS-CoV-2-associated, and depth was defined as the fraction of total T cells that were SARS-CoV-2-associated. Using the MIRA data, each spike-specific TCR was mapped to the spike region that the TCR reacts to and placed in a CD4 or CD8 class. Log10-transformed breadth and depth values were compared by one-way ANOVA with Sidak's multiple comparisons tests. TCRdb provides this immuneACCESS table in a form limited to in-frame rearrangements. Some clones are lacking; in checked studies, under half of them reflect an unresolved V gene, and why the rest are absent is not known. V, J and clone size were drawn from that table, and D and trimming were deduced from the DNA. The sample table lists about 100,000 clones, 88% of them with a count of one. The top ten clones comprise roughly 1.8% of the sample.

From the cysteine through the phenylalanine, the CDR3 covers 14 amino acids. Just CDR3 DNA is preserved here, 42 bases in frame from base 1. Clipping removes 10 bases from V and 4 bases from J, with 10 as the unmatched junction base count. CDR1 and CDR2 were assigned from the germline V gene as KGHSH and LQKENI. Material: peripheral blood, obtained on day 0 of AZD1222 vaccination. The sequence was collected from an adult in good health. The rearranged segments are TRBV18 and TRBJ2-1; the junction holds 7 bases that match TRBD2. For the CDR3, the sequence is CATRGVGAYNEQFF. The DNA is as follows: TGTGCCACTCGGGGGGTCGGGGCGTACAATGAGCAGTTCTTC.